These 15 T cell receptor beta chains were all obtained from the same sample, sequenced in a study of CD8 T cells in Susac syndrome (dated by TCRdb to the late 2010s). Library prep was done by the immunoSEQ multiplex PCR assay. RNA was extracted using the RNeasy kit, and about 0.5 to 1 ug of the RNA was reverse transcribed with random hexamers. The public reads were reanalyzed by TCRdb: fastp trimming at Q25, MiXCR alignment, in-frame beta chains only. Each record represents a unique CDR3 protein, reported with the most common genes and DNA among its rows. The sample records about 300,000 distinct CDR3 sequences, just over 90% of which are singletons. The ten biggest clones cover about 0.07% of the sample. Sequencing was performed on CD4+ T cells from PBMCs. The receptors were sampled from a human donor with multiple sclerosis.

For the CDR3, the DNA is TGTGCCAGCAGTTCTCCCCCGGGACTAGCGGGAGTCCATGAGCAGTTCTTC. This encodes CASSSPPGLAGVHEQFF. This sequence joins TRBV6-2 or TRBV6-3 and TRBJ2-1; 14 bases match TRBD2. The CDR3 sequence is 17 residues long. V was pared by 4 bases and J by 8 bases, with 10 bases of the junction left unmatched. Germline CDR1 is MNHEY and CDR2 is SVGEGT.

CDR3 sequence: CASSLTSTLTDTQYF. The CDR3, as DNA: TGTGCCAGCAGCTTGACTTCAACCCTCACAGATACGCAGTATTTT. The rearrangement links TRBV7-3 to TRBJ2-3; no clear D gene. The length of the CDR3 is 15 residues. Germline V gene lookup returns CDR1 SGHTA and CDR2 FQGTGA. Trimming took off 3 bases at V and 2 bases at J, with 12 bases between the two ends.

The gene calls are TRBV6-6 and TRBJ2-7; D remains ambiguous. Germline CDR1 MNHNY, CDR2 SVGAGI (reference sequence). This CDR3 region has 12 residues. Trimming stripped 4 bases from V and 10 bases from J, with 14 bases between. The CDR3 sequence is CASSFPTTPQYF. CDR3 DNA sequence: TGTGCCAGCAGTTTCCCGACGACGCCACAGTACTTC.

The rearrangement uses TRBV19 and TRBJ1-1; D gene unclear. The CDR3 spans 17 residues. Trimming removed 4 bases from V and 1 base from J, with 19 bases in between. Germline CDR1 and CDR2: LNHDA and SQIVND (reference sequence). CDR3 DNA sequence: TGTGCCAGTAGTACGCCCCCAGGACGTGCATCGAACACTGAAGCTTTCTTT. Its translation: CASSTPPGRASNTEAFF.

The chain combines TRBV5-6 with TRBJ1-4, with no clear D. In germline, CDR1 is SGHDT, CDR2 YYEEEE. V was clipped by 4 bases and J by 8 bases, with 18 bases between them. The CDR3 length is 15 residues. CDR3 loop: CASSEPEEDLEKLFF. Written as DNA, the CDR3 is TGTGCCAGCAGCGAGCCCGAAGAAGATTTGGAAAAACTGTTTTTT.

The gene calls are TRBV30 and TRBJ1-4; the D is unclear. Trimming shortened V by 1 base and J by 7 bases, and 13 bases separated the two germline ends. Germline V CDR1 and CDR2: GTSNPN, SVGIG (reference sequence). The CDR3 runs to 14 residues. The CDR3 nucleotides read TGTGCCTGGAGTGCCTACCAAACGGGTGAAAAACTGTTTTTT. Its translation: CAWSAYQTGEKLFF.

This rearrangement joins TRBV29-1 to TRBJ2-3; D may correspond to TRBD1 or TRBD2 (6 bases each). CDR3 length equals 16 residues. Trimming pared 5 bases from V and 0 bases from J, leaving 18 bases between. From germline, CDR1 is SQVTM and CDR2 ANQGSEA. The CDR3 nucleotides are TGCAGCGTTCCCGGAGGGGGGCGCGTTAGCACAGATACGCAGTATTTT. This sequence encodes CSVPGGGRVSTDTQYF.

The chain has TRBV7-2 and TRBJ1-5; D is possibly TRBD1 (5 bases). Trimming stripped 1 base from V and 4 bases from J, with 11 bases between. There are 15 residues in the CDR3. Germline V gene sequence: CDR1 SGHTA, CDR2 FQGNSA. In DNA, the CDR3 is TGTGCCAGCAGCTTAGGGTTCAGGGCGAATCAGCCCCAGCATTTT. The encoded protein is CASSLGFRANQPQHF.

The rearrangement links TRBV19 to TRBJ2-5; D may be TRBD2 (5 bases). This CDR3 spans 13 amino acids. With 5 bases removed from V and 0 bases from J, the gap between germline ends came to 7 bases. Germline CDR1 is LNHDA and CDR2 is SQIVND (reference sequence). For the CDR3, the DNA is TGTGCCAGTAGTGTGGGAGACCAAGAGACCCAGTACTTC. Encoded protein: CASSVGDQETQYF.

The chain links TRBV7-2 to TRBJ1-1; D perhaps matches TRBD1 (5 bases). V was trimmed by 5 bases and J by 0 bases, leaving 10 bases between them. The CDR3 spans 14 residues. The V gene's germline CDR1 is SGHTA and CDR2 FQGNSA. CDR3 region: CASSPMGVNTEAFF. The CDR3 DNA reads as TGTGCCAGCAGCCCAATGGGGGTGAACACTGAAGCTTTCTTT. The variable domain in full, with the rest retrieved from reference TRBV7-2 and TRBJ1-1, is GAGVSQSPSNKVTEKGKDVELRCDPISGHTALYWYRQSLGQGLEFLIYFQGNSAPDKSGLPSDRFSAERTGGSVSTLTIQRTQQEDSAVYLCASSPMGVNTEAFFGQGTRLTVV.

The gene calls are TRBV20-1 and TRBJ1-5; 9 nucleotides match TRBD1. With 2 bases clipped from V and 8 bases from J, the junction kept 7 bases outside the gene matches. CDR1 is DFQATT and CDR2 is SNEGSKA in the germline V gene (reference sequence). The CDR3 is 14 residues long. CDR3: CSARSGQGQEPQHF. As DNA, the CDR3 is TGCAGTGCTAGATCGGGACAGGGCCAAGAGCCCCAGCATTTT.

The rearrangement uses TRBV18 and TRBJ2-3; 10 bases fit TRBD2. The CDR3 extends over 15 amino acids. Trimming at V came to 4 bases and at J to 7 bases, leaving 8 bases not matched to a gene. Germline values: CDR1 KGHSH, CDR2 LQKENI. The CDR3 sequence is CASSLAGGLRYTQYF. Here the CDR3 DNA reads TGTGCCAGCTCACTAGCGGGAGGCCTTCGATATACGCAGTATTTT.

J is TRBJ2-7 and V is TRBV6-6; D is tentatively TRBD1 or TRBD2 (5 bases each). V was clipped by 0 bases and J by 0 bases, with 12 bases between them. The CDR3 extends over 16 amino acids. Germline assignment: CDR1 MNHNY and CDR2 SVGAGI (reference sequence). CDR3 sequence (DNA): TGTGCCAGCAGTTACTCCCAAGGGACCCCCTCCTACGAGCAGTACTTC. This codes for CASSYSQGTPSYEQYF.

V gene TRBV2 combines with J gene TRBJ2-7, with D perhaps being TRBD1 or TRBD2 (5 bases each). Germline values: CDR1 SNHLY, CDR2 FYNNEI. This CDR3 spans 12 amino acids. V was trimmed by 2 bases and J by 7 bases, leaving 9 bases between them. CDR3 loop: CASSEWGNEQYF. The CDR3 DNA reads as TGTGCCAGCAGTGAATGGGGGAATGAGCAGTACTTC.

This clonotype is a singleton in its sample. The chain uses TRBV4-2 and TRBJ1-1, with unresolved D. V was trimmed by 0 bases and J by 4 bases, leaving 12 bases between them. Germline V gives CDR1 LGHNA, CDR2 YNFKEQ. The CDR3 has 15 residues. In DNA, the CDR3 is TGTGCCAGCAGCCAAGATGTAGGGCTGGGCACTGAAGCTTTCTTT. Protein product: CASSQDVGLGTEAFF.